This entry concerns a single T cell receptor (beta chain). The antigen is not known. This entry is derived from a study of cytomegalovirus exposure and HLA in healthy donors. Study-wide points: It was approximately 170 TCR beta chains that were listed as cytomegalovirus-associated. Reports indicated that the classifier achieved high specificity and sensitivity in diagnosing cytomegalovirus status. In an earlier analysis, about 87% or about 30%: the productive usage of most TCR beta V segments.

Trimming cost V 3 bases and J 6 bases, with 8 bases left between them. The CDR3 has 12 amino acids. Germline V gene sequence: CDR1 SGHRS, CDR2 YFSETQ. PCR amplification relied on 60 Vbeta primers (plus 13 Jbeta primers). TCRdb's copy holds only in-frame clones and misses some; the assay was immunoSEQ multiplex PCR. The repertoire holds about 120,000 clones, with about four fifths as singletons. The source material was PBMCs. The sequence came from a female donor in good health and CMV-seropositive. The chain employs TRBV5-1 and TRBJ2-3; no clear D gene. The CDR3 DNA reads as TGCGCCAGCAGCTCATTAGTGGATACGCAGTATTTT. Protein product: CASSSLVDTQYF.